Included here is one T cell receptor beta chain sequence, with context. The data were taken from a study of blood T cell repertoires in COVID-19. Background on the study: Sites across the United States, Italy and Spain contributed samples from acute and convalescent COVID-19.

The CDR3 loop spans 16 amino acids. V shed 5 bases and J 5 bases; nucleotides not matched to a gene: 6. Germline-derived CDR1 and CDR2 are LGHDT and YNNKEL (reference sequence). TCRdb's table, derived via immunoSEQ multiplex PCR, lists solely in-frame clones and lacks some. In the table there are about 150,000 clones, around 81% of which are singletons. V is TRBV3-1 (or the pseudogene TRBV3-2) and J is TRBJ2-5; 15 bases are a match to TRBD2. This TCR was sampled from a woman aged 45-65 years with acute or convalescent COVID-19. Sequenced input: peripheral blood. The DNA for the CDR3 is TGTGCCAGCAGCTTCCGGACTAGCGGGGGGGCCGAGACCCAGTACTTC. Translation: CASSFRTSGGAETQYF.